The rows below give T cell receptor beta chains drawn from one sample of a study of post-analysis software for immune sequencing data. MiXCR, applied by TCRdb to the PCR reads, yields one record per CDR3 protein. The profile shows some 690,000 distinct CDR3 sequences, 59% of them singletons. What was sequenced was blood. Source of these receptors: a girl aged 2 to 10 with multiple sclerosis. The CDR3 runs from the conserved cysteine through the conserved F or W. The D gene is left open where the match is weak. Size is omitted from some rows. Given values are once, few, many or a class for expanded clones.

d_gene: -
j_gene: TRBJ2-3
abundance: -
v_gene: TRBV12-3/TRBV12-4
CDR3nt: TGTGCCAGCAGTTTGCGGAGAGATAATACGCAGTATTTT
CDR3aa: CASSLRRDNTQYF

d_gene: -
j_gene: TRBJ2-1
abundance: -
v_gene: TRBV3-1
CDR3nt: TGTGCCAGCAGCCGCCGCCCGGGACTTTACAATGAGCAGTTCTTC
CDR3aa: CASSRRPGLYNEQFF

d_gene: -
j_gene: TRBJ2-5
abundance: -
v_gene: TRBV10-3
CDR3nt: TGTGCCATCAGTAGAAGGGACGGGTTGGGAGAGACCCAGTACTTC
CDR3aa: CAISRRDGLGETQYF

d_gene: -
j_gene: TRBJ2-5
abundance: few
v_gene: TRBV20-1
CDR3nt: TGCAGTGCTAGAGTCCGCAGGGTACAGGAGACCCAGTACTTC
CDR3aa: CSARVRRVQETQYF

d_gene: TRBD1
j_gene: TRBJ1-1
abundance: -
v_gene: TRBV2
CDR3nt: TGTGCCAGCAGTGGTCAGGGGACAGGGTACGCTTTCTTT
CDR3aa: CASSGQGTGYAFF

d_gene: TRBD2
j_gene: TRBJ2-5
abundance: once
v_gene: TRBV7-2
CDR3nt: TGTGCCAGCAGCCCCGGGGGCACTAGCGGGCCAGAGACCCAGTACTTC
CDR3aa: CASSPGGTSGPETQYF

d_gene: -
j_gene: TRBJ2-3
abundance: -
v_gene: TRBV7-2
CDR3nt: TGTGCCAGCAGCAGGGACTGGCAGCAGTATTTT
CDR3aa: CASSRDWQQYF

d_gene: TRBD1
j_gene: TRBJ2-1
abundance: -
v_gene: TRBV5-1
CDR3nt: TGCGCCAGCAGCTTTCCGGGGGACAGGGAATCCAATGAGCAGTTCTTC
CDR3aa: CASSFPGDRESNEQFF

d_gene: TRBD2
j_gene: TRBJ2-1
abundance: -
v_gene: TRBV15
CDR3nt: TGTGCCACCAGCAGAGTAGGACTAGCGGCTAGCTCCTACAATGAGCAGTTCTTC
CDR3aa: CATSRVGLAASSYNEQFF

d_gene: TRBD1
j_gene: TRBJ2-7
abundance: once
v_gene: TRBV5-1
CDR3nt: TGCGCCAGCAATGACAGGGGCTCCTACAATGAGCAGTACTTC
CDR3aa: CASNDRGSYNEQYF

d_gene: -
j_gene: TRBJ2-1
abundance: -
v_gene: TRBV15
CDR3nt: TGTGCCACCAGGTCGCCTCACCAGGGTTACAATGAGCAGTTCTTC
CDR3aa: CATRSPHQGYNEQFF